This T cell receptor beta chain was captured in a study of response to subunit inactivated influenza vaccine. Details on this clonotype: Its matching antigen is unknown.

Study outcomes and limitations: Few additional T cells are recruited per seasonal influenza vaccination, authors suggested.

TCRdb used MiXCR to reprocess the RT-PCR reads, holding one entry per CDR3 protein. The table lists roughly 540,000 distinct CDR3 sequences, roughly 25% of them singletons. The germline V gene encodes CDR1 SGHTA and CDR2 FQGTGA. The CDR3 loop spans 12 amino acids. The V and J ends lost 5 bases and 5 bases respectively, with 8 bases between them. These data also formed part of another study, on T cells expressing NK-cell markers. From that paper: As the method of synthesis, 5'RACE template switching with UMIs yielded TCR beta cDNA. The TCR beta repertoires were obtained from sorted CD3+CD56+NKG2C+, CD3+CD56+NKG2C- and CD3+CD56-NKG2C+ T cells. Expanded clones of NKG2C+ T cells had an unclear HCMV specificity.

The material was CD4+ T cells sorted from PBMCs, obtained roughly 13 days after vaccination. The TCR originated in a man aged 45-65 years who received an inactivated influenza vaccine. The chain is built from TRBV7-3 and TRBJ2-3; D is uncertain. The CDR3 sequence: CASSTPGDTQYF. The CDR3 DNA reads TGTGCCAGCAGCACCCCCGGAGATACGCAGTATTTT.